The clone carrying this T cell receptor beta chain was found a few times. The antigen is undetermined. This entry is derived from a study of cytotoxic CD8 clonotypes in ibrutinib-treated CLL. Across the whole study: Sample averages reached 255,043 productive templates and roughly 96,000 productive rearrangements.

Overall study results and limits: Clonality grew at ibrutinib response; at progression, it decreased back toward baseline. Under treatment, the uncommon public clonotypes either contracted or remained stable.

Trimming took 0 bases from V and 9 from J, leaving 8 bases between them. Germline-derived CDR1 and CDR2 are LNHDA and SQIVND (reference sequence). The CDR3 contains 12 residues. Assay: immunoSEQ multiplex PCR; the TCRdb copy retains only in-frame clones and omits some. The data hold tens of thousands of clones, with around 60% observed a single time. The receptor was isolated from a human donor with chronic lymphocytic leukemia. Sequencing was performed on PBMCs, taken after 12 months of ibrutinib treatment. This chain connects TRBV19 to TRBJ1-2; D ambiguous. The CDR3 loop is CASSIDLGSYTF. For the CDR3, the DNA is TGTGCCAGTAGTATAGATCTGGGGAGCTACACCTTC.